A selection of T cell receptor beta chains follows, all from one sample in a study of CD8+CD57+ T cells in acquired aplastic anemia. TCRdb independently ran MiXCR on the reads; one entry per CDR3 protein. The sample shows 400,000 to 500,000 distinct CDR3 sequences, 55% to 75% of them seen only once. The sequencing input was sorted CD4+, CD8+, or CD8+CD57+ T cells (not recorded which) from PBMCs. These receptors were obtained from a human donor in good health, serving as a control. Both conserved end residues are part of each CDR3. Each record gives: J gene, clone size, D gene, V gene, CDR3 protein, CDR3 DNA. D genes are given only for firm matches. Clone size, where shown, is once, few, many, or a class for clones that have expanded.

TRBJ2-1 - - TRBV7-2 CASSRGDTPYEEQFF TGTGCCAGCAGCCGAGGGGACACCCCTTACGAGGAGCAGTTCTTC
TRBJ2-6 - - TRBV5-1 CATSLNSDAGVLTF TGCGCCACCAGCTTAAATTCGGACGCAGGCGTCCTGACTTTC
TRBJ1-6 - - TRBV19 CASKKKRERRNSPLHF TGTGCCAGCAAAAAAAAAAGGGAGAGGAGGAATTCACCCCTCCACTTT
TRBJ2-1 many TRBD2 TRBV6-5 CACGRGSYNEQFF TGTGCTTGCGGGAGGGGCTCCTACAATGAGCAGTTCTTC
TRBJ2-5 - - TRBV7-6 CASSLAQNPYQVTQYF TGTGCCAGCAGCTTAGCCCAGAACCCGTACCAAGTGACCCAGTACTTC
TRBJ1-2 - - TRBV25-1 CASSEQGQKGYTF TGTGCCAGCAGTGAGCAAGGGCAGAAAGGCTACACCTTC
TRBJ2-7 - - TRBV7-2 CATRTQTGTNQETF TGTGCCACCAGAACCCAAACAGGGACAAACCAAGAGACCTTC
TRBJ2-5 many TRBD1 TRBV6-1 CASRDYGTVKETQYF TGTGCCAGCAGAGACTACGGGACAGTTAAAGAGACCCAGTACTTC
TRBJ2-3 many TRBD1 TRBV30 CAWSGRQGNTDTQYF TGTGCCTGGAGTGGACGACAGGGGAACACAGATACGCAGTATTTT
TRBJ2-3 - TRBD2 TRBV10-2 CASRLAGHPDTLYF TGCGCCAGCAGGTTAGCGGGGCACCCAGATACTCTGTATTTT
TRBJ2-5 - - TRBV7-3 CASSSGAGETQYF TGTGCCAGCAGCTCAGGGGCTGGAGAGACCCAGTACTTC
TRBJ2-5 few - TRBV29-1 CSVTEAETQYF TGCAGCGTGACAGAGGCCGAGACCCAGTACTTC
TRBJ1-1 - - TRBV6-7 CASRDSRDATEAFF TGTGCCAGCAGGGACTCCCGGGATGCCACTGAAGCTTTCTTT
TRBJ1-6 many - TRBV5-6 CASILQGFGPLHF TGTGCCAGCATTCTCCAGGGTTTCGGCCCCCTCCACTTT
TRBJ2-7 once - TRBV7-3 CASSPLKILWEQRF TGTGCCAGCAGCCCGTTGAAGATACTCTGGGAGCAACGTTTC
TRBJ2-6 - - TRBV7-2 CASSRPRRGANVLTF TGTGCCAGCAGCCGCCCCCGGAGAGGGGCCAACGTCCTGACTTTC
TRBJ2-7 once TRBD1 TRBV2 CASTDGQGAHEQYF TGTGCCAGCACCGACGGGCAGGGGGCGCATGAGCAGTACTTC
TRBJ2-3 - TRBD2 TRBV20-1 CSAGLAGGPTSTDTQYF TGCAGTGCCGGACTAGCGGGGGGACCGACTAGCACAGATACGCAGTATTTT
TRBJ2-1 - - TRBV9 CASSPEPEGFNTQFF TGTGCCAGCAGCCCAGAGCCGGAGGGCTTCAATACGCAGTTCTTC
TRBJ1-5 many - TRBV5-5 CASSGPGTPSNQPQHF TGTGCCAGCAGCGGACCCGGGACTCCGAGCAATCAGCCCCAGCATTTT
TRBJ2-7 - TRBD1 TRBV20-1 CSAMDRGSYEQYF TGCAGTGCTATGGACAGGGGATCCTATGAGCAGTACTTC
TRBJ1-5 once - TRBV7-8 CASSPHGVQHQPKHF TGTGCCAGCAGCCCGCACGGAGTTCAGCACCAGCCCAAGCATTTT
TRBJ2-7 - - TRBV7-2 CASSLDGTPYEQYF TGTGCCAGCAGCTTGGACGGGACGCCCTACGAGCAGTACTTC
TRBJ2-7 - - TRBV7-3 CASSQVSNGNPYEQYF TGTGCCAGCAGCCAGGTTAGTAACGGGAACCCCTACGAGCAGTACTTC
TRBJ2-1 many TRBD2 TRBV7-2 CASSLARAGGANNEQFF TGTGCCAGCAGCTTAGCGAGGGCCGGGGGGGCAAACAATGAGCAGTTCTTC
TRBJ2-1 once - TRBV7-3 CASSFVWKPTDPFF TGTGCCAGCAGCTTCGTGTGGAAACCGACGGACCCGTTCTTC
TRBJ2-3 many TRBD1 TRBV5-6 CASSLSGTGTNTQYF TGTGCCAGCAGCTTGTCTGGGACAGGGACAAATACGCAGTATTTT
TRBJ1-4 many TRBD1 TRBV11-2 CASSPQGGTGDEKLFF TGTGCCAGCAGCCCTCAAGGGGGGACAGGGGATGAAAAACTGTTTTTT
TRBJ1-5 many - TRBV3-1 CASSQVEGTPQHF TGTGCCAGCAGCCAAGTTGAGGGGACGCCCCAGCATTTT
TRBJ1-2 - - TRBV9 CASSPRRRSSNYGYTF TGCGCCAGCAGCCCGCGCCGGAGATCCTCTAACTATGGCTACACCTTC
TRBJ1-2 many TRBD1 TRBV6-6 CASSRGTGQNYGYTF TGTGCCAGCAGTCGGGGGACAGGACAGAACTATGGCTACACCTTC
TRBJ2-7 few TRBD1 TRBV24-1 CATSPGQGNYEQYF TGTGCCACCAGTCCGGGACAGGGGAACTACGAGCAGTACTTC
TRBJ1-1 - - TRBV2 CASKWNTEAFF TGTGCCAGCAAGTGGAACACTGAAGCTTTCTTT
TRBJ2-3 - - TRBV25-1 CASTQGDTQYF TGTGCCAGCACCCAGGGGGATACGCAGTATTTT
TRBJ1-4 - TRBD1 TRBV20-1 CSAIRDRWSKKLFF TGCAGTGCTATTCGGGACAGATGGAGCAAAAAACTGTTTTTT
TRBJ1-1 - - TRBV6-2/TRBV6-3 CASRPGTQNTEAFF TGTGCCAGCAGGCCCGGGACACAGAACACTGAAGCTTTCTTT
TRBJ1-1 - - TRBV20-1 CSTQATSANTFF TGCAGTACTCAGGCAACTAGCGCGAACACTTTCTTT
TRBJ1-2 once - TRBV10-3 CAISESGDYGYTF TGTGCCATCAGTGAGTCGGGGGACTATGGCTACACCTTC
TRBJ2-4 - TRBD2 TRBV7-6 CASSARGSYEQYFF TGTGCCAGCAGCGCGCGGGGGAGTTACGAGCAGTACTTCTTC
TRBJ1-1 - - TRBV12-3/TRBV12-4 CASSLGTIAEAFF TGTGCCAGCAGTTTGGGAACTATCGCTGAAGCTTTCTTT
TRBJ1-1 - - TRBV7-8 CASSLPLGNPMNAEAFF TGCGCCAGCAGCCTGCCCCTTGGGAACCCCATGAACGCTGAAGCTTTCTTT
TRBJ1-2 few - TRBV19 CASSSRDNNYGYTF TGTGCCAGTAGTTCCCGGGACAATAACTATGGCTACACCTTC
TRBJ1-6 once - TRBV5-1 CASSLEQNGSLHF TGCGCCAGCAGCTTGGAACAGAATGGCTCCCTCCACTTT
TRBJ1-1 - - TRBV12-3/TRBV12-4 CASCPQGNTEAFF TGTGCCAGCTGTCCACAGGGGAACACTGAAGCTTTCTTT
TRBJ1-6 - TRBD1 TRBV5-1 CASRTGTNWPLHF TGCGCCAGCAGGACAGGGACCAATTGGCCCCTCCACTTT
TRBJ1-6 - - TRBV14 CASSHGSTGYIGSPLHF TGTGCCAGCAGCCACGGTTCGACAGGTTACATCGGTTCACCCCTCCACTTT
TRBJ2-5 few TRBD2 TRBV10-2 CASSELTSGAASTQYF TGCGCCAGCAGTGAGTTGACTAGCGGGGCAGCCTCGACCCAGTACTTC
TRBJ2-1 - TRBD1 TRBV12-3/TRBV12-4 CASSPTIRDRGYNEQFF TGTGCCAGCAGCCCGACAATCCGGGACAGGGGGTACAATGAGCAGTTCTTC